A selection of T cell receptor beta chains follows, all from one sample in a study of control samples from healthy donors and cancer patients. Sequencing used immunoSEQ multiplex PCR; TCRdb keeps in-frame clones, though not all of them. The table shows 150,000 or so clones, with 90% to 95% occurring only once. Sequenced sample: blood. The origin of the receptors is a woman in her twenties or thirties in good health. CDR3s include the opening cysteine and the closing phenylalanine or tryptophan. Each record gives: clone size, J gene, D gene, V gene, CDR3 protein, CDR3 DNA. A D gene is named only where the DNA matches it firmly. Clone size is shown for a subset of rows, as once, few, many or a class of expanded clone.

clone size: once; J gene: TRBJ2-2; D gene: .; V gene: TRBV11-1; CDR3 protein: CASSINPGQGTGELFF; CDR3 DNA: TGTGCCAGCAGCATAAACCCGGGACAAGGGACCGGGGAGCTGTTTTTT
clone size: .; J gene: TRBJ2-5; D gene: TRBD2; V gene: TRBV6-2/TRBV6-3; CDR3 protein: CASSYSAGDVETQYF; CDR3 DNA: TGTGCCAGCAGTTACTCGGCGGGAGATGTGGAGACCCAGTACTTC
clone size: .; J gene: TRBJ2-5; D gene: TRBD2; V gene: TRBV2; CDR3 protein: CASSERDYKQETQYF; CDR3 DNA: TGTGCCAGCAGTGAAAGGGACTACAAACAAGAGACCCAGTACTTC
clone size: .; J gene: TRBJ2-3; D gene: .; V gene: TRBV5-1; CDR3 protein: CASSRDFMTSDTDTQYF; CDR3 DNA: TGCGCCAGCAGCAGGGACTTCATGACTTCAGACACAGATACGCAGTATTTT
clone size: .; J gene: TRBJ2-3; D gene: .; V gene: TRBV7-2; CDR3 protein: CASSAEQGGSQYF; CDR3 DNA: TGTGCCAGCAGCGCGGAACAGGGTGGGTCGCAGTATTTT
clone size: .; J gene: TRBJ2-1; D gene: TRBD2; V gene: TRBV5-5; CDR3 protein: CASSLRRLSGSGHNEQFF; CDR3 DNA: TGTGCCAGCAGCTTGAGACGCTTGAGCGGGAGTGGGCACAATGAGCAGTTCTTC
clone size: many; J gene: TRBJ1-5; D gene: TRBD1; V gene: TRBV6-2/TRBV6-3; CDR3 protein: CASSYRWRDRHSNQPQHF; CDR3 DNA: TGTGCCAGCAGTTACCGATGGAGGGACAGGCATAGCAATCAGCCCCAGCATTTT
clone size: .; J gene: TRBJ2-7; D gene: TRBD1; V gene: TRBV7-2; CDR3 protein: CASSNRDRGSYEQYF; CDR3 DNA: TGTGCCAGCAGCAACCGGGACAGGGGATCCTACGAGCAGTACTTC
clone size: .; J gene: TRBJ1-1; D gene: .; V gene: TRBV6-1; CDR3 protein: CASSERQGPNTEAFF; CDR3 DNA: TGTGCCAGCAGTGAAAGGCAGGGGCCTAACACTGAAGCTTTCTTT
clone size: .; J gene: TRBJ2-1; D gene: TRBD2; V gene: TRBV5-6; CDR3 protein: CASSSGLAKNEQFF; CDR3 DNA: TGTGCCAGCAGCTCCGGACTAGCAAAGAATGAGCAGTTCTTC
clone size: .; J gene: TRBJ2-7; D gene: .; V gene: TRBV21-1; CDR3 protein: CASSKRSGQGALYEQYF; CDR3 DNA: TGTGCCAGCAGCAAAAGATCGGGACAGGGGGCGCTCTACGAGCAGTACTTC
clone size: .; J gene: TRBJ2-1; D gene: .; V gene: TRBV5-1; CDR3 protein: CASSLVGGNEQFF; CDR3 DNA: TGCGCCAGCAGCTTGGTAGGGGGCAATGAGCAGTTCTTC
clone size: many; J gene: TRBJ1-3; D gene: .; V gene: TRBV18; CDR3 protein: CASSPTGRGVGNTIYF; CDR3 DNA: TGTGCCAGCTCACCCACGGGCCGTGGGGTCGGAAACACCATATATTTT
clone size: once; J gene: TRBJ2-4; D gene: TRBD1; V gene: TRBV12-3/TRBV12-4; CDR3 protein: CASTFGQGGIQYF; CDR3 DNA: TGTGCCAGCACCTTCGGACAGGGGGGCATTCAGTACTTC
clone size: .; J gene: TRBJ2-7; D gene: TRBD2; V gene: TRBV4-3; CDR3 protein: CASSQGLAASYEQYF; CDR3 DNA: TGCGCCAGCAGCCAAGGACTAGCGGCCTCCTACGAGCAGTACTTC
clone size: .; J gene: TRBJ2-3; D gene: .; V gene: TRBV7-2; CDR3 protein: CASIFTHGTDTQYF; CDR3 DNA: TGTGCCAGCATCTTCACCCACGGGACAGATACGCAGTATTTT
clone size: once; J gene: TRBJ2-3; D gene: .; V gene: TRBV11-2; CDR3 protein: CASSLTLAFTDTQYF; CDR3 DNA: TGTGCCAGCAGCTTAACTCTAGCATTCACAGATACGCAGTATTTT
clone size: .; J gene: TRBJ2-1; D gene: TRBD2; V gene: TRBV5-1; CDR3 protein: CASSPGLAGGPVYEQFF; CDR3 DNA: TGCGCCAGCAGCCCGGGACTAGCGGGAGGGCCCGTCTATGAGCAGTTCTTC
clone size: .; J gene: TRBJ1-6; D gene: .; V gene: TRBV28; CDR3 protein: CASSLVGGYLHF; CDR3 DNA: TGTGCCAGCAGTTTAGTCGGGGGGTACCTCCACTTT
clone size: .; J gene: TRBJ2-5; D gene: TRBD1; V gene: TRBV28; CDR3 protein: CASSFRTGAYQETQYF; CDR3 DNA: TGTGCCAGCAGTTTTCGGACAGGGGCCTACCAAGAGACCCAGTACTTC
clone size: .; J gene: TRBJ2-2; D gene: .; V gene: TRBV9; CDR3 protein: CASSVATGVEELFF; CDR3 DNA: TGTGCCAGCAGCGTAGCTACCGGTGTAGAAGAGCTGTTTTTT
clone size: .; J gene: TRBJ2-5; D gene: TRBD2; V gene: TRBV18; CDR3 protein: CASSPGLAGGGETQYF; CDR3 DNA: TGTGCCAGCTCACCGGGACTAGCGGGAGGAGGAGAGACCCAGTACTTC
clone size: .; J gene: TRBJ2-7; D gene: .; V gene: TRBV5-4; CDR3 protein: CASSGDIPGEQYF; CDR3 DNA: TGTGCCAGCAGCGGGGACATCCCGGGGGAGCAGTACTTC
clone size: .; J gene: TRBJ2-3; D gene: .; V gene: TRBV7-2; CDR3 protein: CASSFAQGGDTQYF; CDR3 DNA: TGTGCCAGCAGCTTCGCCCAGGGGGGTGATACGCAGTATTTT
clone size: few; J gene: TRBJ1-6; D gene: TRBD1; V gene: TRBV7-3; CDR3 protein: CASSLRQGGSNSPLHF; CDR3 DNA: TGTGCCAGCAGCTTACGACAGGGAGGGAGCAATTCACCCCTCCACTTT
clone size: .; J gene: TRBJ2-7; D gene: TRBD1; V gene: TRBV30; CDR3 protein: CAWSTGGGVYEQYF; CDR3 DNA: TGTGCCTGGAGTACAGGGGGCGGGGTCTACGAGCAGTACTTC
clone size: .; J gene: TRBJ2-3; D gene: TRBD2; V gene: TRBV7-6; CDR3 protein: CASSISGSLGADTQYF; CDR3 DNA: TGTGCCAGCAGCATTAGCGGGAGTCTAGGGGCAGATACGCAGTATTTT
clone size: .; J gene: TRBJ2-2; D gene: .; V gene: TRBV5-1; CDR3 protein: CASSLGPTAGGELFF; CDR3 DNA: TGCGCCAGCAGCTTGGGGCCGACTGCGGGCGGGGAGCTGTTTTTT
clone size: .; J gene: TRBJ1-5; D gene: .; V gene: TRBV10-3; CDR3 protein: CAISTESNQPQHF; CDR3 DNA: TGTGCCATCAGTACAGAGAGCAATCAGCCCCAGCATTTT
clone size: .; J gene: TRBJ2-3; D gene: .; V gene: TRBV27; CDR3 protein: CATEGPEADTQYF; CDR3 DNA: TGTGCCACCGAGGGTCCCGAGGCAGATACGCAGTATTTT
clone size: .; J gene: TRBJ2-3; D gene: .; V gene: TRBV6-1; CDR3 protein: CASSDRPRDTQYF; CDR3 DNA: TGTGCCAGCAGTGACCGCCCTAGGGATACGCAGTATTTT
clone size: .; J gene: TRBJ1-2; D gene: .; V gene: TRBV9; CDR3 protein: CASSVRQGGGYTF; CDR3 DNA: TGTGCCAGCAGCGTTCGGCAGGGAGGTGGCTACACCTTC
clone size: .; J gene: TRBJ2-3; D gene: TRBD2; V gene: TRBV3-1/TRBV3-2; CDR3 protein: CASSQRVGGADTQYF; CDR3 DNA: TGTGCCAGCAGCCAAAGGGTGGGAGGGGCAGATACGCAGTATTTT
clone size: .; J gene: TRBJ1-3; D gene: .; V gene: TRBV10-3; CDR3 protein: CAISRGNTIYF; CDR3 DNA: TGTGCCATCAGCAGGGGAAACACCATATATTTT
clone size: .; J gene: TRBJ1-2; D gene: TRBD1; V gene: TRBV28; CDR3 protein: CASSQGTAYGYTF; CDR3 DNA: TGTGCCAGCAGCCAAGGGACAGCCTATGGCTACACCTTC
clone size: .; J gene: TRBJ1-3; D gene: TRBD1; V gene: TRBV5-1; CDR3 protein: CASSLMGQGSGNTIYF; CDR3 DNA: TGCGCCAGCAGCTTGATGGGACAGGGAAGTGGAAACACCATATATTTT